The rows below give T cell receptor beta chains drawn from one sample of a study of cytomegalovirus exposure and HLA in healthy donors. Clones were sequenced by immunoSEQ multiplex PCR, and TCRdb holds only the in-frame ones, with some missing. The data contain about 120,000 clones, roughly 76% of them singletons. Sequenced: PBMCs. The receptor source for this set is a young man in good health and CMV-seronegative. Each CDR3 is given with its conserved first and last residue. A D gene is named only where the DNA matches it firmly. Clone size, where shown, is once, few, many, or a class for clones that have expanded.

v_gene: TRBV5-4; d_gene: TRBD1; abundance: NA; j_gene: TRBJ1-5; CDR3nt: TGTGCCAGCAGACTTGGGACAGATAGCAATCAGCCCCAGCATTTT; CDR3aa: CASRLGTDSNQPQHF
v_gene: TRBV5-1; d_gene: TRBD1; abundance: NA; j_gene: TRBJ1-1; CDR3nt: TGCGCCAGCAGCTTGGCGGGACAGCTTGAAGCTTTCTTT; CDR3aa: CASSLAGQLEAFF
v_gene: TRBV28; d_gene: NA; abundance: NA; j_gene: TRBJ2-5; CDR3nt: TGTGCCAGCAGGTTCACGGGTGAGGAGACCCAGTACTTC; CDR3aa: CASRFTGEETQYF
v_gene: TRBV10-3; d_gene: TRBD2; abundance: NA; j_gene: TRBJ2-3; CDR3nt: TGTGCCATCAGTGGGGAAGGTAGCGGGGGATGGGGCACAGATACGCAGTATTTT; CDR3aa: CAISGEGSGGWGTDTQYF
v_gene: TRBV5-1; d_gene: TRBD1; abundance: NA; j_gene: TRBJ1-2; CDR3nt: TGCGCCAGCAGCTTGACCACAGGGGGGTCCTATGGCTACACCTTC; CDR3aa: CASSLTTGGSYGYTF
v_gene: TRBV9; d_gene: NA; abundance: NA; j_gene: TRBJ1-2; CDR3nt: TGTGCCAGCAGCGTAGCTGGGCGCCTGACTAACTATGGCTACACCTTC; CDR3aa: CASSVAGRLTNYGYTF
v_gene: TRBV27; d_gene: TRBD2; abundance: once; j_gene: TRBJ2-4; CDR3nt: TGTGCCAGCAGTTTCGGGGAGGGGAGGGCCAAAAACAGTCAGTACTTC; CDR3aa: CASSFGEGRAKNSQYF
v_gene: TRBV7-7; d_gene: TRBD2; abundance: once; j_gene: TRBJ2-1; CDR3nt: TGTGCCAGCAGCTTAGCGTCGACTAGCGGGGGGGCGGGGAATGAGCAGTTCTTC; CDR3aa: CASSLASTSGGAGNEQFF
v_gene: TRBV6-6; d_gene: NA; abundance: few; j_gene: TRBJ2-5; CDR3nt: TGTGCCAGCAGTTTTGAGGGGGAAGAGACCCAGTACTTC; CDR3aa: CASSFEGEETQYF
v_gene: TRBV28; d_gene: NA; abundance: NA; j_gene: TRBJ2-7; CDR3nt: TGTGCCAGCAGCCTGACAGGTCCCTACGAGCAGTACTTC; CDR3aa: CASSLTGPYEQYF
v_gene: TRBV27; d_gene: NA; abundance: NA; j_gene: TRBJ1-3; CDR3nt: TGTGCCAGCGCAAACGGTGGGAGGGGATCTGGAAACACCATATATTTT; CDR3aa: CASANGGRGSGNTIYF